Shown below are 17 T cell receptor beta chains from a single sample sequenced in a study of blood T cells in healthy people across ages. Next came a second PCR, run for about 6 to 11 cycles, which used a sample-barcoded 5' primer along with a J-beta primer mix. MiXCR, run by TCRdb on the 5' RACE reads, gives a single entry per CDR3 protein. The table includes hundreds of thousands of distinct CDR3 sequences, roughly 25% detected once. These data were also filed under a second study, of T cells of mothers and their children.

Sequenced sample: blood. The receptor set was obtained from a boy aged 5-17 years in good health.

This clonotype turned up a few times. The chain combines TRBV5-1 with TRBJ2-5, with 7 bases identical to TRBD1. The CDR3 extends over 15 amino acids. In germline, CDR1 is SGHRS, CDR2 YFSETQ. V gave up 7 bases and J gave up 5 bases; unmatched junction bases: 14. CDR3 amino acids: CASGYVDRDGETQYF. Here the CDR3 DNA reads TGCGCCAGCGGCTACGTTGACAGGGACGGGGAGACCCAGTACTTC.

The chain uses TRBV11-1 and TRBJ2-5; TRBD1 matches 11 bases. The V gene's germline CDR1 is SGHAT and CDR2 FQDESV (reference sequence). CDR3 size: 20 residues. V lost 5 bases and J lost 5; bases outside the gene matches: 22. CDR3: CASSLGTGGLRTGLEETQYF. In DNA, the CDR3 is TGTGCCAGCAGCCTCGGGACAGGGGGTCTGCGAACGGGGCTCGAGGAGACCCAGTACTTC.

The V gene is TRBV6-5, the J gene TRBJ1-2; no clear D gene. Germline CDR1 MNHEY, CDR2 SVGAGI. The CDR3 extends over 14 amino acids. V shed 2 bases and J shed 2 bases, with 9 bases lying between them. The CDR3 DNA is TGTGCCAGCAGTTACAGGGAGATAAACTATGGCTACACCTTC. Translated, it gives CASSYREINYGYTF.

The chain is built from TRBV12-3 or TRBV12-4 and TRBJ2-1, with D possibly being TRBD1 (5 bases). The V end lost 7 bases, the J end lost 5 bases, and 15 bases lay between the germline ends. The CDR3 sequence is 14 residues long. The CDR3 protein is CASTHSQGNNEQFF. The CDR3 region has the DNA TGTGCCAGCACCCATTCTCAGGGTAACAATGAGCAGTTCTTC.

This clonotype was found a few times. The CDR3 sequence is CASSPRGQTDEAFF. The DNA for the CDR3 is TGTGCCAGCAGCCCCAGGGGGCAGACGGATGAAGCTTTCTTT. The chain carries TRBV3-1 and TRBJ1-1, with 8 bases fitting TRBD1. Germline CDR1 and CDR2: LGHDT and YNNKEL (reference sequence). Trimming at V came to 4 bases and at J to 7 bases, leaving 8 bases not matched to a gene. This CDR3 has 14 amino acids.

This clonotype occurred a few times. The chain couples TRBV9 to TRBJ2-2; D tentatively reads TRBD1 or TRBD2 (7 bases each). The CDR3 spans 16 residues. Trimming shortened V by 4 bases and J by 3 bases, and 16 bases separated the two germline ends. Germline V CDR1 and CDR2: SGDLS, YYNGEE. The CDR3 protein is CASSLRGGGYTGELFF. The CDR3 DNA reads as TGTGCCAGCAGCCTCAGGGGAGGGGGCTACACCGGGGAGCTGTTTTTT.

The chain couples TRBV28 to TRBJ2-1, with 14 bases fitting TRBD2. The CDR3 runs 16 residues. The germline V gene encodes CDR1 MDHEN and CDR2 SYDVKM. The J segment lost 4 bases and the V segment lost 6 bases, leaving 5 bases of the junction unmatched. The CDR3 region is CASRTGTSGGYNEQFF. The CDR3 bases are TGTGCCAGCAGAACCGGGACTAGCGGGGGATACAATGAGCAGTTCTTC.

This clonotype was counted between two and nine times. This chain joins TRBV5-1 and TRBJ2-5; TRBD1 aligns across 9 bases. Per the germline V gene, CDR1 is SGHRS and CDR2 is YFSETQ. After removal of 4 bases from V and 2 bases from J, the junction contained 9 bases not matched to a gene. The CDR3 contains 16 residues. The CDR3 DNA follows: TGCGCCAGCAGCATCCTTGAGGGACAGGGTCAAGAGACCCAGTACTTC. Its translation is CASSILEGQGQETQYF.

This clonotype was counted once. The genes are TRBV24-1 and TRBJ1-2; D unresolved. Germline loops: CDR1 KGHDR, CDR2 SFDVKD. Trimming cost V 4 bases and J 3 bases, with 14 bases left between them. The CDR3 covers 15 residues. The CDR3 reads CATSDPLKGYYGYTF. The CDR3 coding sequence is TGTGCCACCAGTGACCCCCTAAAAGGTTACTATGGCTACACCTTC.

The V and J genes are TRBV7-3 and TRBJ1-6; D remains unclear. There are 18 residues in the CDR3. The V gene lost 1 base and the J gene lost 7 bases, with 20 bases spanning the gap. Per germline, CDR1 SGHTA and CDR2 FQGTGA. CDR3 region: CASSLNLWGAVDNSPLHF. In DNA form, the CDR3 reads TGTGCCAGCAGCTTAAATTTGTGGGGAGCGGTTGACAATTCACCCCTCCACTTT. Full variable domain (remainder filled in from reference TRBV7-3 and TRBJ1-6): GAGVSQTPSNKVTEKGKYVELRCDPISGHTALYWYRQSLGQGPEFLIYFQGTGAADDSGLPNDRFFAVRPEGSVSTLKIQRTERGDSAVYLCASSLNLWGAVDNSPLHFGNGTRLTVT.

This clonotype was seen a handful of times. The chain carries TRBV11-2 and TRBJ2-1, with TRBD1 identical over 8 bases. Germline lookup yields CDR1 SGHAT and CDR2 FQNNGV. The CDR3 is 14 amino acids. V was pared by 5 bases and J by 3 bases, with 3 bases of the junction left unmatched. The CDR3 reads CASSTGTGYNEQFF. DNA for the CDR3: TGTGCCAGCAGCACCGGGACAGGCTACAATGAGCAGTTCTTC.

The CDR3 loop reads CASSVDRLAGTTDTQYF. CDR3 DNA sequence: TGTGCCAGCAGCGTAGATCGGCTAGCGGGGACCACAGATACGCAGTATTTT. The rearrangement uses TRBV9 and TRBJ2-3; TRBD2 matches 9 bases. CDR3 length equals 17 residues. Germline values: CDR1 SGDLS, CDR2 YYNGEE. The V gene end was trimmed by 0 bases and the J gene end by 2 bases; junction bases not matched to a gene: 7.

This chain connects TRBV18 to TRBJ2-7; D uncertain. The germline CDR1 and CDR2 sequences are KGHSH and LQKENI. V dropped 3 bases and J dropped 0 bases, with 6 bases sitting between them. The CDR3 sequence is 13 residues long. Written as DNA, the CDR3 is TGTGCCAGCTCACCGGGAAGCTCCTACGAGCAGTACGTC. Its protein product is CASSPGSSYEQYV.

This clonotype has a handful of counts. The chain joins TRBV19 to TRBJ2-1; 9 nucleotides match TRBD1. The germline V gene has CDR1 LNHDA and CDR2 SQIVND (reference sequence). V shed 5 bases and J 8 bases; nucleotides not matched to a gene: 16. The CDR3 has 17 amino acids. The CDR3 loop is CASSPVDRGGPRDEQFF. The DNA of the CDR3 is TGTGCCAGTAGTCCAGTGGACAGGGGCGGGCCCCGGGATGAGCAGTTCTTC.

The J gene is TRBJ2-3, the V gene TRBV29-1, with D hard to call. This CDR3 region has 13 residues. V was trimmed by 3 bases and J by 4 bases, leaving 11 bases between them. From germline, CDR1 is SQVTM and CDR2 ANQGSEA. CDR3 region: CSVDPAPADTQYF. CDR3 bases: TGCAGCGTTGATCCAGCGCCCGCAGATACGCAGTATTTT.

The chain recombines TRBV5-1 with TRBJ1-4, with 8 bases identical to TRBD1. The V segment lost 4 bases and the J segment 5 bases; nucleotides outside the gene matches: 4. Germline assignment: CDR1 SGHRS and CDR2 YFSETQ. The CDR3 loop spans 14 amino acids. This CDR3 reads CASSRDRPNEKLFF. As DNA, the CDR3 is TGCGCCAGCAGCAGGGACAGGCCAAATGAAAAACTGTTTTTT.

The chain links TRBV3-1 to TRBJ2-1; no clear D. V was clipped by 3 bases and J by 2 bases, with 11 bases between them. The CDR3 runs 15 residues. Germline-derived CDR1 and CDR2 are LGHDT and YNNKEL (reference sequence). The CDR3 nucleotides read TGTGCCAGCAGCCAGGGAACGATGACCTACAATGAGCAGTTCTTC. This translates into CASSQGTMTYNEQFF.